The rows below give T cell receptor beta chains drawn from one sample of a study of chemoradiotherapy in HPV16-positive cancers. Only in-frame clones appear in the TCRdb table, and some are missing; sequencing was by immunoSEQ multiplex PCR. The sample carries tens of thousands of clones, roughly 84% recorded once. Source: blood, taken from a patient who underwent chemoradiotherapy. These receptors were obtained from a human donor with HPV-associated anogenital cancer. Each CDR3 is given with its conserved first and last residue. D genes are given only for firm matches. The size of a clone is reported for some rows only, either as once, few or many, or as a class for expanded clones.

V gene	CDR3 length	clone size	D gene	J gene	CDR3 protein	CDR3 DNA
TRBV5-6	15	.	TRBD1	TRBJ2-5	CASSLVGQGQETQYF	TGTGCCAGCAGCTTGGTGGGACAGGGGCAAGAGACCCAGTACTTC
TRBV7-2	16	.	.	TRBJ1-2	CASSLTLLGGPQGYTF	TGTGCCAGCAGCTTAACCCTCTTAGGGGGGCCCCAGGGCTACACCTTC
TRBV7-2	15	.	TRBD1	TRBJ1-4	CASSLGTVTNEKLFF	TGTGCCAGCAGCCTAGGGACAGTGACTAATGAAAAACTGTTTTTT
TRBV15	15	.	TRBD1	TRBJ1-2	CATSRGGDRGNGYTF	TGTGCCACCAGCAGAGGAGGCGACAGGGGGAATGGCTACACCTTC
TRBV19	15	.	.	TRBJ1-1	CASSIYSSANTEAFF	TGTGCCAGTAGTATATATAGTTCCGCAAACACTGAAGCTTTCTTT
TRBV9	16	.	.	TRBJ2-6	CASSPSPDLWANVLTF	TGTGCCAGCAGCCCGTCACCGGACTTATGGGCCAACGTCCTGACTTTC
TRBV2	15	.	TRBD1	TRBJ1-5	CASSEGDREYQPQHF	TGTGCCAGCAGTGAAGGGGACAGGGAATATCAGCCCCAGCATTTT
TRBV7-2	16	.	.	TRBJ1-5	CASSLNPGGWNQPQHF	TGTGCCAGCAGCTTAAACCCGGGGGGCTGGAATCAGCCCCAGCATTTT
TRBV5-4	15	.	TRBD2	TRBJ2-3	CASRQSGLSTDTQYF	TGTGCCAGCAGACAATCGGGACTAAGCACAGATACGCAGTATTTT
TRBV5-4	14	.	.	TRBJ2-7	CASSFGRGSYEQYF	TGTGCCAGCAGCTTCGGGCGCGGATCCTACGAGCAGTACTTC
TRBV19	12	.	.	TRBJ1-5	CASSSGDGPQHF	TGTGCCAGTAGTAGTGGAGATGGGCCCCAGCATTTT
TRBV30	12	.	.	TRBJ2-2	CAWSWNTGELFF	TGTGCCTGGAGCTGGAACACCGGGGAGCTGTTTTTT
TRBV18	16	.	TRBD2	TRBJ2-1	CASSPPGLAGGLTGVF	TGTGCCAGCTCACCTCCGGGACTAGCGGGGGGCCTGACGGGTGTCTTC
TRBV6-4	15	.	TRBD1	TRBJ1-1	CASSGGTGGNTEAFF	TGTGCCAGCAGTGGTGGGACAGGAGGGAACACTGAAGCTTTCTTT
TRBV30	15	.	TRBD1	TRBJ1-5	CAWRLQGTDNQPQHF	TGTGCCTGGAGATTACAGGGGACGGACAATCAGCCCCAGCATTTT
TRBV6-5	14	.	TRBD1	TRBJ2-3	CASSLSQGQDTQYF	TGTGCCAGCAGTTTGTCACAGGGGCAAGATACGCAGTATTTT
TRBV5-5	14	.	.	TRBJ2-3	CASGQTVSTDTQYF	TGTGCCAGCGGACAGACTGTTAGCACAGATACGCAGTATTTT
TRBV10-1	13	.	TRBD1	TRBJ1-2	CASSPGTVDDYTF	TGCGCCAGCAGTCCGGGGACAGTTGATGACTACACCTTC
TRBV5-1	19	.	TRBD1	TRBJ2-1	CASSTAGTGGRSSYNEQFF	TGCGCCAGCAGCACCGCCGGGACAGGGGGCCGGAGCTCCTACAATGAGCAGTTCTTC
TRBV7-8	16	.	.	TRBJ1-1	CASSSGNRIMNTEAFF	TGTGCCAGCAGCTCGGGGAACAGGATTATGAACACTGAAGCTTTCTTT
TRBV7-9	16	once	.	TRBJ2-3	CASSTGTRSSTDTQYF	TGTGCCAGCAGCACCGGGACTCGTTCAAGCACAGATACGCAGTATTTT
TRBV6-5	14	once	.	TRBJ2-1	CASSYGSSGNEQFF	TGTGCCAGCAGTTACGGGAGTTCGGGGAATGAGCAGTTCTTC
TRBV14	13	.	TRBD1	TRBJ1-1	CASSYRGNTEAFF	TGTGCCAGCAGCTACAGGGGGAACACTGAAGCTTTCTTT
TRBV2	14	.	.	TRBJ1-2	CASRSVRSNYGYTF	TGTGCCAGCAGGAGTGTAAGGAGTAACTATGGCTACACCTTC
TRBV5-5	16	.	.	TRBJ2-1	CASSLARSAMNNEQFF	TGTGCCAGCAGCTTGGCGAGGTCGGCAATGAACAATGAGCAGTTCTTC
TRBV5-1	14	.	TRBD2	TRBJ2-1	CASSFGGGYNEQFF	TGCGCCAGCAGCTTTGGGGGGGGATACAATGAGCAGTTCTTC
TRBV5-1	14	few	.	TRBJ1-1	CASSFVGGNTEAFF	TGCGCCAGCAGCTTTGTAGGAGGGAACACTGAAGCTTTCTTT
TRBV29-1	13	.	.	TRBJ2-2	CSVGGSGTGELFF	TGCAGCGTAGGGGGGTCGGGCACCGGGGAGCTGTTTTTT
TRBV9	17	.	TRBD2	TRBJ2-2	CASGGGYSGTSAGELFF	TGTGCCAGCGGTGGGGGTTACTCCGGGACTAGCGCCGGGGAGCTGTTTTTT
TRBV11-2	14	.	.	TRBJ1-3	CASSSGSSGNTIYF	TGTGCCAGCAGCTCAGGGAGTTCAGGAAACACCATATATTTT
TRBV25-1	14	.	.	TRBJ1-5	CASSQTGTNQPQHF	TGTGCCAGCAGTCAAACCGGGACAAATCAGCCCCAGCATTTT
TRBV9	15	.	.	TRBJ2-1	CASSVAGAGANEQFF	TGTGCCAGCAGCGTAGCGGGGGCGGGGGCCAATGAGCAGTTCTTC
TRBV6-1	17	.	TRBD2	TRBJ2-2	CASSENRGGRGTGELFF	TGTGCCAGCAGTGAAAATCGGGGGGGGCGCGGCACCGGGGAGCTGTTTTTT
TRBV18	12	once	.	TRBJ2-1	CASSPLPNEQFF	TGTGCCAGCTCCCCCCTACCCAATGAGCAGTTCTTC
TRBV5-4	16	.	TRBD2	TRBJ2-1	CASSTGAGGPYNEQFF	TGTGCCAGCAGCACCGGAGCGGGGGGGCCTTACAATGAGCAGTTCTTC
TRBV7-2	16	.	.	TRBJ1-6	CASSQRVLSYNSPLHF	TGTGCCAGCAGCCAAAGGGTCCTCTCCTATAATTCACCCCTCCACTTT
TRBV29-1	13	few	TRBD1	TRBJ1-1	CSGHRQGNTEAFF	TGCAGCGGACACCGACAGGGGAACACTGAAGCTTTCTTT
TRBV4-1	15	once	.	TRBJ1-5	CASSQSDLNNQPQHF	TGCGCCAGCAGCCAATCGGACCTCAACAATCAGCCCCAGCATTTT
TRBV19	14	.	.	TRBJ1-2	CASSIADTSYGYTF	TGTGCCAGTAGTATCGCAGACACAAGCTATGGCTACACCTTC
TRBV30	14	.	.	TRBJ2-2	CAWAGTSNTGELFF	TGTGCCTGGGCCGGGACCTCGAACACCGGGGAGCTGTTTTTT
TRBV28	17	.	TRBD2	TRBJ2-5	CASSFPHLAGGLQTQYF	TGTGCCAGCAGTTTCCCCCACTTAGCGGGGGGTTTACAGACCCAGTACTTC
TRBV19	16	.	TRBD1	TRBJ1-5	CASNEAWTGRNQPQHF	TGTGCCAGTAACGAAGCTTGGACAGGCCGCAATCAGCCCCAGCATTTT
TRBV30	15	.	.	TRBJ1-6	CAWSAFAGSSSPLHF	TGTGCCTGGAGTGCATTTGCAGGGTCTAGTTCACCCCTCCACTTT
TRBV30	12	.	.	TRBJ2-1	CACERRATEQFF	TGTGCCTGCGAAAGGCGGGCTACTGAGCAGTTCTTC
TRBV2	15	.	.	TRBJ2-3	CASSAIRDRTDTQYF	TGTGCCAGCAGTGCGATAAGAGATCGCACAGATACGCAGTATTTT